These 30 T cell receptor beta chains were all obtained from the same sample, sequenced in a study of blood T cell repertoires in COVID-19. TCRdb's table, derived via immunoSEQ multiplex PCR, lists solely in-frame clones and lacks some. The table shows about 210,000 clones, with 80% occurring only once. The material sequenced was peripheral blood. Every receptor here comes from a man aged 60-69 years with acute or convalescent COVID-19.

The chain links TRBV4-3 to TRBJ1-1, with D perhaps TRBD1 (6 bases). CDR3 size: 14 residues. Germline loops: CDR1 LGHNA, CDR2 YSLEER. Trimming shortened V by 1 base and J by 3 bases, and 9 bases separated the two germline ends. Here the CDR3 DNA reads TGCGCCAGCAGCCAAGTCGGGGGGCACACTGAAGCTTTCTTT. Amino acid sequence: CASSQVGGHTEAFF.

The gene calls are TRBV3-1 (or the pseudogene TRBV3-2) and TRBJ2-3, with a possible D match to TRBD2 (6 bases). The CDR3 loop spans 15 amino acids. V lost 1 base and J 1 base, leaving 9 bases between the germline ends. Germline V lookup: CDR1 LGHDT, CDR2 YNNKEL (reference sequence). The CDR3 DNA follows: TGTGCCAGCAGCCAAGGGCGGGACCGCACAGATACGCAGTATTTT. This codes for CASSQGRDRTDTQYF.

This chain connects TRBV5-1 to TRBJ2-3, with 8 positions matching TRBD2. CDR3 length: 15 residues. V shed 4 bases and J 1 base; nucleotides not matched to a gene: 5. Germline CDR1 and CDR2: SGHRS and YFSETQ. CDR3 coding DNA: TGCGCCAGCAGCGGACTAGCCGGGGGCACAGATACGCAGTATTTT. It specifies CASSGLAGGTDTQYF. Full variable domain (remainder filled in from reference TRBV5-1 and TRBJ2-3): KAGVTQTPRYLIKTRGQQVTLSCSPISGHRSVSWYQQTPGQGLQFLFEYFSETQRNKGNFPGRFSGRQFSNSRSEMNVSTLELGDSALYLCASSGLAGGTDTQYFGPGTRLTVL.

V is TRBV3-1 (or the pseudogene TRBV3-2) and J is TRBJ2-1, with 10 bases matching TRBD2. Germline V CDR1 and CDR2: LGHDT, YNNKEL (reference sequence). The CDR3 totals 16 residues. J was trimmed by 7 bases and V by 1 base; bases with no gene match: 7. For the CDR3, the DNA is TGTGCCAGCAGCCAAGGCGGCCTAGCGGGAGTTAATGAGCAGTTCTTC. Its protein is CASSQGGLAGVNEQFF.

The V call is TRBV5-4, the J call TRBJ2-1; a possible D gene is TRBD2 (5 bases). The germline CDR1 and CDR2 sequences are SGHNT and YYREEE (reference sequence). Trimming took 3 bases from V and 7 from J, leaving 17 bases between them. The CDR3 consists of 15 residues. In DNA, the CDR3 is TGTGCCAGCAGCTCCCGGGTTGAGCGGAATAATGAGCAGTTCTTC. This encodes CASSSRVERNNEQFF.

This chain connects TRBV3-1 (or the pseudogene TRBV3-2) to TRBJ1-2; D is possibly TRBD1 (6 bases). The germline gives CDR1 LGHDT, CDR2 YNNKEL (reference sequence). V was trimmed by 4 bases and J by 2 bases, leaving 14 bases between them. This CDR3 has 15 residues. The CDR3 DNA sequence: TGTGCCAGCAGCCCTTTATACACAGGGAACTATGGCTACACCTTC. Amino acids: CASSPLYTGNYGYTF.

The rearrangement uses TRBV3-1 (or the pseudogene TRBV3-2) and TRBJ2-7; 11 positions agree with TRBD1. The CDR3 sequence is 16 residues long. CDR1 LGHDT and CDR2 YNNKEL come from the germline V gene (reference sequence). V dropped 1 base and J dropped 6; count of bases not matched to a gene: 8. CDR3 in DNA: TGTGCCAGCAGCCAAGGACTAGCCGGGACAGGGGGCGAGCAGTACTTC. Protein sequence: CASSQGLAGTGGEQYF.

This chain uses TRBV9 with TRBJ2-1; a possible D gene is TRBD2 (7 bases). Germline CDR1 SGDLS, CDR2 YYNGEE. The CDR3 length is 17 residues. Trimming shortened V by 4 bases and J by 2 bases, and 19 bases separated the two germline ends. As DNA, the CDR3 is TGTGCCAGCAGCCCGAGAGGGAGGGGGGGCACCTACAATGAGCAGTTCTTC. Protein: CASSPRGRGGTYNEQFF.

The V call is TRBV4-1, the J call TRBJ2-1; 13 bases agree with TRBD2. This CDR3 has 19 amino acids. CDR1 is MGHRA and CDR2 is YSYEKL in the germline V gene. V lost 4 bases to trimming and J lost 0 bases; unmatched junction nucleotides: 9. The CDR3 loop is CASSLLGGTSGNSYNEQFF. CDR3 in DNA: TGCGCCAGCAGCCTCCTAGGCGGGACTAGCGGGAACTCCTACAATGAGCAGTTCTTC.

This rearrangement joins TRBV14 to TRBJ2-6, with 8 positions matching TRBD2. V was pared by 4 bases and J by 2 bases, with 7 bases of the junction left unmatched. The CDR3 totals 17 residues. CDR1 and CDR2 (germline): SGHDN, FVKESK. In nucleotides, the CDR3 is TGTGCCAGCAGCCGACGGGGGGGAATCCCTGGGGCCAACGTCCTGACTTTC. Translated, it gives CASSRRGGIPGANVLTF.

The chain employs TRBV7-3 and TRBJ2-1; D perhaps matches TRBD1 (6 bases). The germline V gene has CDR1 SGHTA and CDR2 FQGTGA. The CDR3 consists of 13 residues. The V end lost 2 bases, the J end lost 6 bases, and 8 bases lay between the germline ends. The CDR3 spells CASSLWGPNEQFF. As DNA, the CDR3 is TGTGCCAGCAGCTTATGGGGGCCCAATGAGCAGTTCTTC. The entire variable domain, with the rest obtained from reference TRBV7-3 and TRBJ2-1, is as follows: GAGVSQTPSNKVTEKGKYVELRCDPISGHTALYWYRQSLGQGPEFLIYFQGTGAADDSGLPNDRFFAVRPEGSVSTLKIQRTERGDSAVYLCASSLWGPNEQFFGPGTRLTVL.

This clone was seen only once. The chain carries TRBV6-6 and TRBJ1-2; unclear D gene. Germline V gene sequence: CDR1 MNHNY, CDR2 SVGAGI (reference sequence). The CDR3 length is 12 residues. Trimming pared 2 bases from V and 3 bases from J, leaving 4 bases between. Here the CDR3 DNA reads TGTGCCAGCAGTTACCAGGACTATGGCTACACCTTC. Translation: CASSYQDYGYTF.

This rearrangement joins TRBV6-5 to TRBJ1-6; unclear D gene. Germline CDR1 is MNHEY and CDR2 is SVGAGI. CDR3 length equals 15 residues. With 0 bases removed from V and 7 bases from J, the gap between germline ends came to 10 bases. The CDR3 here is CASSYSQVANSPLHF. In nucleotides, the CDR3 is TGTGCCAGCAGTTACTCGCAAGTAGCAAATTCACCCCTCCACTTT.

This clone occurred once. The V gene is TRBV30, the J gene TRBJ2-5; D may be TRBD1 (6 bases). The length of the CDR3 is 14 residues. Germline loops: CDR1 GTSNPN, CDR2 SVGIG (reference sequence). Trimming pared 4 bases from V and 5 bases from J, leaving 17 bases between. CDR3 DNA: TGTGCCTGGATCCGGCAGGGGAGTCGGGAGACCCAGTACTTC. Amino acid sequence: CAWIRQGSRETQYF.

The chain couples TRBV18 to TRBJ1-6; D may be TRBD1 (6 bases). V was shortened by 4 bases and J by 5 bases, with 12 bases between the two germline ends. CDR3 length equals 15 residues. Germline CDR1 and CDR2: KGHSH and LQKENI. Written as DNA, the CDR3 is TGTGCCAGCTCACTAGGACAGATGGATAATTCACCCCTCCACTTT. Its translation is CASSLGQMDNSPLHF.

The CDR3, as DNA: TGCGCCAGCAGCTCCGGACAGGGAAGGGGTAACGAGCAGTACTTC. Translated, it gives CASSSGQGRGNEQYF. V usage is TRBV5-1 and J usage is TRBJ2-7, with 8 positions matching TRBD1. The germline V gene has CDR1 SGHRS and CDR2 YFSETQ. The CDR3 contains 15 residues. Trimming at V came to 3 bases and at J to 5 bases, leaving 10 bases not matched to a gene.

The V gene is TRBV12-3 or TRBV12-4, the J gene TRBJ1-2; 7 nucleotides agree with TRBD1. The length of the CDR3 is 13 residues. The trim removed 6 bases at V and 4 bases at J, leaving 5 bases unmatched. This CDR3 reads CASRDRDSYGYTF. The CDR3, as DNA: TGTGCCAGCAGAGACCGGGACAGCTATGGCTACACCTTC.

The chain links TRBV25-1 to TRBJ2-2, with D unresolved. Germline loops: CDR1 MGHDK, CDR2 SYGVNS. Between the trimmed V and J ends, which lost 3 bases and 1 base, there was a span of 9 bases. This CDR3 spans 15 amino acids. CDR3: CASSDWAGNTGELFF. The CDR3 DNA follows: TGTGCCAGCAGTGACTGGGCCGGGAACACCGGGGAGCTGTTTTTT.

V is TRBV4-2 and J is TRBJ2-6; 7 bases align to TRBD2. CDR1 and CDR2 from the germline V gene are LGHNA and YNFKEQ. With 4 bases clipped from V and 1 base from J, the junction kept 16 bases outside the gene matches. The length of the CDR3 is 20 residues. The CDR3 loop is CASSRPQLARLRSGANVLTF. The CDR3 DNA follows: TGTGCCAGCAGCCGCCCACAACTAGCGCGGCTTCGGTCTGGGGCCAACGTCCTGACTTTC.

V gene TRBV3-1 (or the pseudogene TRBV3-2) combines with J gene TRBJ1-2; a weak D match, TRBD1 (5 bases). CDR1 LGHDT and CDR2 YNNKEL come from the germline V gene (reference sequence). V lost 0 bases and J 8 bases, leaving 19 bases between the germline ends. This CDR3 spans 16 amino acids. In DNA form, the CDR3 reads TGTGCCAGCAGCCAAGATCTAGCGGGGGGAACTAGGGGCTACACCTTC. Amino acids: CASSQDLAGGTRGYTF.

This clone was detected once. The rearrangement uses TRBV7-2 and TRBJ2-7; 10 nucleotides agree with TRBD2. V was clipped by 3 bases and J by 3 bases; unmatched bases: 8. The germline V gene has CDR1 SGHTA and CDR2 FQGNSA. The CDR3 runs to 16 residues. The DNA of the CDR3 is TGTGCCAGCAGCTTCGCCCCTAGCGGGGGAATCTACGAGCAGTACTTC. Protein product: CASSFAPSGGIYEQYF.

The gene calls are TRBV19 and TRBJ1-5; D gene ambiguous. Trimming left V 6 bases short and J 2 bases short, with 11 bases between. Germline V CDR1 and CDR2: LNHDA, SQIVND (reference sequence). The CDR3 covers 14 residues. CDR3 nucleotides: TGTGCCAGTAGAAGAGGTATGGGCAATCAGCCCCAGCATTTT. Translating gives CASRRGMGNQPQHF.

The chain has TRBV4-1 and TRBJ2-5; TRBD2 matches 7 bases. The CDR3 loop spans 14 amino acids. The J segment lost 3 bases and the V segment lost 7 bases, leaving 8 bases of the junction unmatched. Germline lookup yields CDR1 MGHRA and CDR2 YSYEKL. CDR3 coding DNA: TGCGCCAGCACCCTGGGACTACGGGAAGAGACCCAGTACTTC. Protein: CASTLGLREETQYF.

This chain links TRBV5-4 with TRBJ2-1; 8 bases are shared with TRBD2. V dropped 4 bases and J dropped 5; count of bases not matched to a gene: 8. CDR3 length equals 15 residues. Germline V gives CDR1 SGHNT, CDR2 YYREEE (reference sequence). The DNA for the CDR3 is TGTGCCAGCAGCCCGGGGGGGGTTTTGAACAATGAGCAGTTCTTC. Translation: CASSPGGVLNNEQFF.

V is TRBV11-2 and J is TRBJ2-2, with a tentative D call TRBD1 (5 bases). CDR1 is SGHAT, CDR2 FQNNGV, per germline. The V gene lost 0 bases and the J gene lost 1 base, with 21 bases spanning the gap. This CDR3 spans 20 amino acids. The CDR3 region is CASSLDYLTDRTGNTGELFF. The CDR3 bases are TGTGCCAGCAGCTTAGATTACTTGACAGACCGGACGGGGAACACCGGGGAGCTGTTTTTT.

The chain employs TRBV9 and TRBJ2-2; D is possibly TRBD2 (7 bases). CDR3 length: 14 residues. The germline V gene encodes CDR1 SGDLS and CDR2 YYNGEE. Between the trimmed V and J ends, which lost 3 bases and 9 bases, there was a span of 15 bases. The CDR3 reads CASSGRGAERELFF. The CDR3 DNA is TGTGCCAGCAGCGGACGGGGGGCCGAAAGGGAGCTGTTTTTT.

This clone was seen only a few times. The chain links TRBV9 to TRBJ2-2; possible D gene TRBD1, 5 bases. Germline CDR1 is SGDLS and CDR2 is YYNGEE. The CDR3 length is 16 residues. V was cut by 4 bases and J by 6 bases, with 19 bases left in between. CDR3 nucleotides: TGTGCCAGCAGCTTTACCCAGGGAATGGTCCCCGGGGAGCTGTTTTTT. It specifies CASSFTQGMVPGELFF.

The V and J genes are TRBV21-1 and TRBJ2-7; no DNA check was done on the table's D call, TRBD1. TRBV21-1 counts as a pseudogene. The CDR3 loop spans 15 amino acids. The CDR3 DNA sequence: TGTGCCAGCAGAAACATCCGGGACAGTGCCTACGAGCAGTACTTC. It is translated as CASRNIRDSAYEQYF.

This clone was seen only once. This chain connects TRBV4-3 to TRBJ2-1; TRBD2 matches at 7 bases. The V gene end was trimmed by 1 base and the J gene end by 10 bases; junction bases not matched to a gene: 10. The CDR3 sequence is 15 residues long. From germline, CDR1 is LGHNA and CDR2 YSLEER. CDR3: CASSQAWGGRPEQFF. DNA of the CDR3: TGCGCCAGCAGCCAAGCCTGGGGGGGGAGGCCCGAGCAGTTCTTC.

V gene TRBV7-8 combines with J gene TRBJ1-5, with TRBD1 matching over 8 bases. This CDR3 is 15 amino acids long. Per germline, CDR1 SGHVS and CDR2 FQNEAQ. The junction had 5 bases not matched to a gene; V was cut back by 3 bases and J by 4 bases. The CDR3, as DNA: TGTGCCAGCAGCTTTACCCGGACAGGGAATCAGCCCCAGCATTTT. It translates to CASSFTRTGNQPQHF.